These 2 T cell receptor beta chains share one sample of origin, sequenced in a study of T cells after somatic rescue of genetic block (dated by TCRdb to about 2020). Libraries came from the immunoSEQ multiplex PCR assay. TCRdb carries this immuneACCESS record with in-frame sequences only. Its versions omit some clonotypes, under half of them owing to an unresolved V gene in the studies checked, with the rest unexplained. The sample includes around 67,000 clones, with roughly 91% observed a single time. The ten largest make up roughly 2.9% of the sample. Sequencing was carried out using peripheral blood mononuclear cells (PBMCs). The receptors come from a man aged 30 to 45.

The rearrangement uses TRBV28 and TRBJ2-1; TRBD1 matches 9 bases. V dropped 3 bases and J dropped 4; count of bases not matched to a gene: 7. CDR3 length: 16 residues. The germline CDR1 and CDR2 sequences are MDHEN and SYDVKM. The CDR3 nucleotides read TGTGCCAGCAGTTTCTTCACAGGGGGCATGTACAATGAGCAGTTCTTC. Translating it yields CASSFFTGGMYNEQFF.

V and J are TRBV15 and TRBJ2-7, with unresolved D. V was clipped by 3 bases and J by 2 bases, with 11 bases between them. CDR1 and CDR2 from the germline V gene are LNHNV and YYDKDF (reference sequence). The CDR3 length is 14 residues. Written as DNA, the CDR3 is TGTGCCACCAGCAGTCGTGACACCCCCTACGAGCAGTACTTC. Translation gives CATSSRDTPYEQYF.